The clone carrying this T cell receptor (beta chain) was seen a few times. As yet, its antigen is unknown. This sample stems from a study of T-cell memory formation after mild COVID-19. The overall study: Among the donors, TCR clusters were largely specific to each donor. Overall study results and limits: Second-wave clones reaching peak frequency on day 37 lacked confirmed SARS-CoV-2 specificity. Later expanders leaned toward CD4+, whereas clones contracting from day 15 to 85 were balanced CD4/CD8.

MiXCR was run by TCRdb on the 5' RACE reads, yielding one entry per CDR3 protein. Among roughly 80,000 distinct CDR3 sequences listed, 11% to 15% were seen once. This clonotype was sampled from an adult woman who had mild COVID-19 (a few samples of this study predate the infection). Cell type and time point are not known. Sequenced input: PBMCs or a T cell subset sorted from them (not recorded which).

CDR3 sequence (DNA): TGTGCCAGCAGCCTCCGGGACAGGGTGTCAGATACGCAGTATTTT. Translating gives CASSLRDRVSDTQYF. The gene calls are TRBV21-1 and TRBJ2-3; the table's D gene call, TRBD1, was not cross checked with the DNA. TRBV21-1 is a pseudogene segment. This CDR3 comprises 15 residues.